The 20 T cell receptor beta chains reported below all come from one sample, sequenced in a study of beta chain features in type 1 diabetes. All of the isolated RNA was reverse transcribed, so expressed TCRB transcripts were sequenced. Data came from immunoSEQ multiplex PCR; TCRdb stores just in-frame clones and leaves some out. The sample contains under 400,000 clones, 14% of which appear only once. Sequenced material: central memory CD4+ T cells from blood. These receptors all come from a man aged 30 to 45 in good health.

For the CDR3, the DNA is TGCAGCGTTGGACAGGGGAGGGCGAATGAGCAGTTCTTC. It encodes CSVGQGRANEQFF. The rearrangement joins TRBV29-1 to TRBJ2-1, with TRBD1 as a possible D gene (8 bases). V was clipped by 4 bases and J by 7 bases, with 14 bases between them. The CDR3 extends over 13 amino acids. Germline values: CDR1 SQVTM, CDR2 ANQGSEA.

V is TRBV9 and J is TRBJ2-5; TRBD2 agrees at 7 bases. Trimming took 2 bases from V and 4 from J; bases not matched to a gene: 8. Germline CDR1 is SGDLS and CDR2 is YYNGEE. The CDR3 is made up of 15 amino acids. The CDR3 loop is CASSVAAGLSETQYF. CDR3 DNA sequence: TGTGCCAGCAGCGTCGCAGCGGGATTGTCAGAGACCCAGTACTTC.

The chain joins TRBV9 to TRBJ2-1; TRBD2 agrees at 10 bases. CDR3 size: 16 residues. The V and J ends lost 4 bases and 5 bases, in that order; junction bases with no gene match: 9. Germline V gene data show CDR1 as SGDLS and CDR2 as YYNGEE. The CDR3 DNA sequence: TGTGCCAGCAGCCTTTCACTAGCGGGAACGGACAATGAGCAGTTCTTC. This gives the protein CASSLSLAGTDNEQFF.

In its sample, this clone was seen a few times. This chain uses TRBV29-1 with TRBJ2-5; D possibly matches TRBD1 or TRBD2 (5 bases each). V lost 6 bases and J lost 2, with 13 bases in between. The length of the CDR3 is 13 residues. Germline lookup yields CDR1 SQVTM and CDR2 ANQGSEA. CDR3 sequence reads: CSVRDGNQETQYF. CDR3 nucleotides: TGCAGCGTCCGGGACGGAAATCAAGAGACCCAGTACTTC.

This clone has only a few counts. The genes are TRBV11-2 and TRBJ2-5; D gene unclear. V was clipped by 4 bases and J by 1 base, with 7 bases between them. The CDR3 has 13 residues. Germline V gene data show CDR1 as SGHAT and CDR2 as FQNNGV. The CDR3: CASSSGRQETQYF. CDR3 DNA: TGTGCCAGCAGCTCCGGGCGCCAAGAGACCCAGTACTTC.

This chain links TRBV4-2 with TRBJ2-5; 7 nucleotides line up with TRBD1. Germline V gene sequence: CDR1 LGHNA, CDR2 YNFKEQ. V dropped 0 bases and J dropped 2; count of bases not matched to a gene: 3. CDR3 size: 15 residues. The CDR3 sequence: CASSQEGQRQETQYF. The CDR3 DNA reads as TGTGCCAGCAGCCAAGAGGGACAGCGTCAAGAGACCCAGTACTTC.

The rearrangement joins TRBV7-2 to TRBJ2-1, with a tentative D call TRBD2 (6 bases). The CDR3 is 17 amino acids. Germline V CDR1 and CDR2: SGHTA, FQGNSA. Trimming pared 3 bases from V and 1 base from J, leaving 16 bases between. CDR3 loop: CASSFTTGAGSYNEQFF. CDR3 coding DNA: TGTGCCAGCAGCTTTACAACAGGAGCGGGTTCCTACAATGAGCAGTTCTTC.

The chain couples TRBV6-6 to TRBJ1-3, with D uncertain. Trimming removed 10 bases at V and 0 bases at J, with 13 bases between. Germline assignment: CDR1 MNHNY and CDR2 SVGAGI (reference sequence). The CDR3 runs to 14 residues. CDR3 nucleotide sequence: TGTGCCACCGATACGGGAAACTCTGGAAACACCATATATTTT. This codes for CATDTGNSGNTIYF.

This clone was counted between two and nine times. The V and J genes are TRBV5-1 and TRBJ1-6, with a weak D call TRBD1 (6 bases). With 6 bases removed from V and 6 bases from J, the gap between germline ends came to 10 bases. CDR1 SGHRS and CDR2 YFSETQ come from the germline V gene. The CDR3 spans 13 residues. CDR3 amino acids: CASMGQINSPLHF. In DNA, the CDR3 is TGCGCCAGCATGGGACAAATTAATTCACCCCTCCACTTT.

The chain carries TRBV7-2 and TRBJ2-3; D call uncertain. This CDR3 is built from 13 residues. Germline CDR1 reads SGHTA; CDR2 reads FQGNSA. Trimming stripped 5 bases from V and 6 bases from J, with 12 bases between. The CDR3 DNA follows: TGTACCAGCAGCCCATACTATGGTGATACGCAGTATTTT. Protein product: CTSSPYYGDTQYF.

This clone was picked up a small number of times. The chain links TRBV7-4 to TRBJ1-4; 9 bases fit TRBD1. V trimming: 5 bases; J trimming: 7 bases; junction bases outside the gene matches: 5. The CDR3 runs 14 residues. Germline-derived CDR1 and CDR2 are SGHVT and SQSDAQ. CDR3 nucleotides: TGTGCCAGCAGCCTACGACAGGGGGTTGAAAAACTGTTTTTT. Encoded protein: CASSLRQGVEKLFF.

V usage is TRBV30 and J usage is TRBJ1-2; unclear D gene. V was trimmed by 5 bases and J by 4 bases, leaving 11 bases between them. Germline V gene lookup returns CDR1 GTSNPN and CDR2 SVGIG (reference sequence). The CDR3 extends over 12 amino acids. The CDR3 protein is CAWDQASYGYTF. CDR3 bases: TGTGCCTGGGATCAGGCGAGCTATGGCTACACCTTC.

This clone was seen repeatedly, ten times or more. The junction departs from germline at one end; a sequencing error may be responsible. The J gene is TRBJ1-4, the V gene TRBV14, with 10 nucleotides matching TRBD1. Germline V gives CDR1 SGHDN, CDR2 FVKESK. CDR3 length: 10 residues. CDR3 loop: CASSQGTGGF. The DNA of the CDR3 is TGTGCCAGCAGCCAAGGGACAGGGGGTTTT. The whole variable domain, remainder taken from reference TRBV14 and TRBJ1-4, is EAGVTQFPSHSVIEKGQTVTLRCDPISGHDNLYWYRRVMGKEIKFLLHFVKESKQDESGMPNNRFLAERTGGTYSTLKVQPAELEDSGVYFCASSQGTGGFGSGTQLSVL.

This chain joins TRBV18 and TRBJ1-6, with TRBD1 as a possible D gene (5 bases). This CDR3 spans 14 amino acids. CDR1 and CDR2 from the germline V gene are KGHSH and LQKENI. Trimming pared 6 bases from V and 10 bases from J, leaving 16 bases between. This chain's CDR3 is CASSLEGSQSPLHF. As DNA, the CDR3 is TGTGCCAGCTCTCTCGAGGGGTCACAATCACCCCTCCACTTT.

This clone was recorded a few times. V usage is TRBV5-1 and J usage is TRBJ2-7; D remains ambiguous. This CDR3 has 15 amino acids. The germline CDR1 and CDR2 sequences are SGHRS and YFSETQ. Trimming took off 0 bases at V and 3 bases at J, with 13 bases between the two ends. CDR3: CASSLAPAQNYEQYF. For the CDR3, the DNA is TGCGCCAGCAGCTTGGCCCCGGCTCAGAACTACGAGCAGTACTTC.

This clone was observed a few times. The CDR3 DNA is TGTGCCATCAGTGAGTCAGGTAGTTACCGCACAGATACGCAGTATTTT. Translating it yields CAISESGSYRTDTQYF. This rearrangement joins TRBV10-3 to TRBJ2-3; D call uncertain. There are 16 residues in the CDR3. V was cut by 0 bases and J by 1 base, with 11 bases left in between. CDR1 is ENHRY and CDR2 is SYGVKD in the germline V gene.

The rearrangement joins TRBV11-2 to TRBJ2-5; 9 bases are shared with TRBD1. CDR3 length: 15 amino acids. Trimming at V came to 5 bases and at J to 4 bases, leaving 8 bases not matched to a gene. Germline CDR1 SGHAT, CDR2 FQNNGV. The CDR3: CASSRTGEVGETQYF. For the CDR3, the DNA is TGTGCCAGCAGCCGGACAGGGGAGGTCGGAGAGACCCAGTACTTC.

About this clone: With only one base between it and a far larger clone, this is likely a read error. In the same sample, other DNA sequences code for this CDR3. This sequence joins TRBV7-7 and TRBJ2-5; 8 bases are a match to TRBD2. Germline-derived CDR1 and CDR2 are SSHAT and FNYEAQ (reference sequence). This CDR3 is built from 17 residues. The V segment lost 5 bases and the J segment 3 bases; nucleotides outside the gene matches: 14. The CDR3 spells CASSRGSSGGAKETQYF. CDR3 DNA sequence: TGTGCCAGCAGCCGCGGTTCCTCCGGGGGGGCTAAAGAGACCCAGTACTTC. Using reference TRBV7-7 and TRBJ2-5 for the parts outside the CDR3, the full variable domain is GAGVSQSPRYKVTKRGQDVTLRCDPISSHATLYWYQQALGQGPEFLTYFNYEAQPDKSGLPSDRFSAERPEGSISTLTIQRTEQRDSAMYRCASSRGSSGGAKETQYFGPGTRLLVL.

V gene TRBV9 combines with J gene TRBJ2-3, with D unclear. V lost 0 bases to trimming and J lost 2 bases, with 7 bases between them. Per the germline V gene, CDR1 is SGDLS and CDR2 is YYNGEE. The CDR3 is made up of 14 amino acids. Here the CDR3 DNA reads TGTGCCAGCAGCGTAGCGCCTCTCACAGATACGCAGTATTTT. This gives the protein CASSVAPLTDTQYF.

This clone was observed a handful of times. CDR3 DNA sequence: TGTGCCAGCAGCTACTGGGGACAGGGCTCAGATACGCAGTATTTT. Translated: CASSYWGQGSDTQYF. The rearrangement uses TRBV9 and TRBJ2-3; TRBD1 matches at 9 bases. The junction had 7 bases not matched to a gene; V was cut back by 4 bases and J by 4 bases. Per germline, CDR1 SGDLS and CDR2 YYNGEE. The length of the CDR3 is 15 residues.